This T cell receptor beta chain was found in a study of regulatory T cells in long-lasting Graves disease. Described time point: newly diagnosed GD, antithyroid drugs for less than 3 months. Scientists built the TCR library using RNA that was extracted from PBMCs. The patients were enrolled through endocrinology in Xi'an, China. This CDR3 has 14 amino acids. The germline V and J ends were trimmed by 5 bases and 1 base, with 11 bases remaining between them. Germline CDR1 reads SEHNR; CDR2 reads FQNEAQ (reference sequence). TCR beta libraries were built with iRepertoire HTBI primers and Arm-PCR of CDR3 regions. TCRdb passed the multiplex PCR reads through MiXCR, listing each CDR3 protein once. The repertoire holds 540,000 or so distinct CDR3 sequences, with roughly 14% as singletons. Concerning this clonotype itself: Its antigen is not known.

General study results and limits: TRBV28, TRBJ1-2 and TRBJ2-5 were segments that persistent disease favored.

These data were also filed under a second study, of T cells in Graves' hyperthyroidism and ophthalmopathy.

The chain is built from TRBV7-9 and TRBJ1-2; D is possibly TRBD1 (6 bases). This TCR was recovered from a young man with Graves disease. The specimen comprised peripheral blood mononuclear cells (PBMCs), sampled at new diagnosis, from a patient treated with antithyroid drugs. DNA for the CDR3: TGTGCCAGCAGCCCGCCAGGGGTTAACTATGGCTACACCTTC. Amino acids: CASSPPGVNYGYTF.